A selection of T cell receptor beta chains follows, all from one sample in a study of human T cells and chemical hapten exposure. TCRdb recomputed calls from the RACE reads with MiXCR, one row per CDR3 protein. In the table there are more than 150,000 distinct CDR3 sequences, about 31% of which are singletons. The starting material was whole blood, obtained in connection with sensitization to the hapten diphenylcyclopropenone (DPC). The receptors come from a woman aged 25 to 39 with alopecia areata. Some clones in this sample may be carry-over from other donors' samples. Each CDR3 is given without its conserved first and last residue. Fields, in order: V gene, J gene, CDR3 protein.

TRBV10-3	TRBJ2-7	AIRGTPDYEQY
TRBV7-2	TRBJ2-1	ASSHYRSSYNEQF
TRBV7-2	TRBJ2-3	ASSLVPASDTQY
TRBV20-1	TRBJ2-7	SARDVQREGFNEQY
TRBV6-1	TRBJ2-3	ASSELAGSTDTQY
TRBV10-3	TRBJ1-2	AINPGQGVYGYT
TRBV29-1	TRBJ2-1	SVEAGSGGGNEQF
TRBV19	TRBJ2-7	ASSSLDTFYEQY
TRBV25-1	TRBJ1-1	ASSEWGQGGEAF
TRBV21-1	TRBJ1-1	ASSFPDMNTEAF
TRBV6-1	TRBJ2-2	ASSEQGSLNTGELF
TRBV6-2/TRBV6-3	TRBJ1-6	ASRQEHNSPLH
TRBV7-2	TRBJ2-1	ASSFSRLAGGSHEQF
TRBV6-5	TRBJ2-3	ASSYSAGGSADTQY
TRBV6-6	TRBJ2-3	ASKQAYSTDTQY
TRBV27	TRBJ2-3	ASILVWGADTQY
TRBV5-4	TRBJ2-6	ASSLGDRAGANVLT
TRBV28	TRBJ2-3	ATLTPSTDTQY
TRBV5-1	TRBJ1-4	ASSNLGVINEKLF
TRBV28	TRBJ2-1	ASSEGGGRNEQF
TRBV6-5	TRBJ1-1	ASSQGPGKNRNTEAF
TRBV29-1	TRBJ2-2	SVGRLAGSGELF
TRBV5-4	TRBJ2-5	ASSYDTAETQY
TRBV5-4	TRBJ1-1	ASSPSGFGTEAF
TRBV20-1	TRBJ2-1	SANPGAGYNEQF
TRBV9	TRBJ2-1	AGSTGLAGGSYNEQF
TRBV6-5	TRBJ1-3	ASSYEDTRGSGNTIY
TRBV12-5	TRBJ1-1	ASGLGAMNTEAF
TRBV20-1	TRBJ2-7	SARPNHGRARYEQY
TRBV29-1	TRBJ2-3	SVVVQRTDTQY
TRBV15	TRBJ2-3	ATSRRTGTDTQY
TRBV9	TRBJ2-5	ASSVLPKGETQY
TRBV28	TRBJ2-3	ASSSATSGSWADTQY
TRBV18	TRBJ1-2	ASSPGSLGYGYT
TRBV20-1	TRBJ2-2	SARVGSGRANTGELF
TRBV9	TRBJ2-3	ASSVEAGMADTQY
TRBV20-1	TRBJ1-5	SASLDRNQPQH
TRBV12-3/TRBV12-4	TRBJ1-4	ASSRLEKLF
TRBV4-3	TRBJ2-5	ASSQDVGGTETQY
TRBV20-1	TRBJ1-2	SAPAGEVYGYT
TRBV12-3/TRBV12-4	TRBJ1-5	ASSKGQRDQPQH
TRBV28	TRBJ1-1	ASRPTSYTEAF
TRBV28	TRBJ1-2	ASGQGKSGNYGYT
TRBV28	TRBJ2-7	ASDQVKGVRGQY
TRBV29-1	TRBJ1-1	SIVGGSTTDTEAF
TRBV28	TRBJ1-1	ASSPTWGSYTEAF
TRBV4-3	TRBJ2-4	ASSQDLPGNIQY
TRBV5-4	TRBJ1-5	ASSRDSNQPQH
TRBV28	TRBJ2-2	ASSFPRQGAWGELF
TRBV6-6	TRBJ2-3	ASSGRTSGGGDTQY
TRBV10-3	TRBJ2-3	AISKEGSSTDTQY
TRBV28	TRBJ2-3	ATQTGSMSDLGY
TRBV10-3	TRBJ1-2	AISEFSGQGDGYT